This TCR beta chain came from a study of CD8 T cells in Susac syndrome. Per the germline V gene, CDR1 is MNHNS and CDR2 is SASEGT. This CDR3 contains 15 residues. V was trimmed by 0 bases and J by 5 bases, leaving 14 bases between them. Reverse transcription of about 0.5 to 1 ug RNA was carried out with random hexamers. TCRdb recomputed calls from the immunoSEQ multiplex PCR reads with MiXCR, one row per CDR3 protein. The data hold some 400,000 distinct CDR3 sequences, with around 83% observed a single time. This sequence originates from a human donor with multiple sclerosis. Specimen: CD8+ T cells from PBMCs. The chain combines TRBV6-1 with TRBJ2-7; possibly TRBD1 for D (6 bases). CDR3 residues: CASSEAPGVKDEQYF. CDR3 coding DNA: TGTGCCAGCAGTGAAGCGCCAGGGGTGAAAGACGAGCAGTACTTC.